Each of the 32 T cell receptor beta chains below was sequenced from the same sample in a study of CD8 T cells in Susac syndrome. The authors reverse transcribed 0.5 to 1 ug RNA with random hexamers. TCRdb re-analysed the immunoSEQ multiplex PCR reads in MiXCR, keeping a single row per CDR3 protein. The sample has 95,000 to 150,000 distinct CDR3 sequences, over 90% seen once; the top ten hold less than 0.15%. Sequencing used CD4+ T cells from PBMCs. These receptors were taken from a human donor with Susac syndrome.

This clonotype was seen once. The chain uses TRBV20-1 and TRBJ2-7; the match to TRBD2 covers 7 bases. Germline V CDR1 and CDR2: DFQATT, SNEGSKA (reference sequence). J was trimmed by 4 bases and V by 0 bases; bases with no gene match: 6. The CDR3 loop spans 14 amino acids. CDR3 DNA: TGCAGTGCTAGAGACCCCCGCGGGAGTTACGAGCAGTACTTC. Translation: CSARDPRGSYEQYF.

This clonotype was recorded only once. One junction end disagrees with the germline gene, perhaps due to a read error. This sequence joins TRBV2 and TRBJ2-3; a possible D gene is TRBD1 (5 bases). The germline gives CDR1 SNHLY, CDR2 FYNNEI. The CDR3 contains 13 residues. CDR3 residues: CASRDRSTDTQYF. CDR3 coding DNA: TGTGCCAGCCGTGACAGATCCACAGATACGCAGTATTTT. Using reference TRBV2 and TRBJ2-3 for the parts outside the CDR3, the full variable domain is EPEVTQTPSHQVTQMGQEVILRCVPISNHLYFYWYRQILGQKVEFLVSFYNNEISEKSEIFDDQFSVERPDGSNFTLKIRSTKLEDSAMYFCASRDRSTDTQYFGPGTRLTVL.

The chain recombines TRBV20-1 with TRBJ2-1; tentative D call: TRBD1 (5 bases). The CDR3 contains 11 residues. The germline V gene encodes CDR1 DFQATT and CDR2 SNEGSKA (reference sequence). Trimming took 3 bases from V and 6 from J, leaving 6 bases between them. CDR3 region: CSASGANEQFF. For the CDR3, the DNA is TGCAGTGCTAGTGGGGCCAATGAGCAGTTCTTC.

This clonotype was observed a single time. The chain is built from TRBV20-1 and TRBJ2-7, with 14 bases aligning to TRBD2. The germline gives CDR1 DFQATT, CDR2 SNEGSKA (reference sequence). This CDR3 has 14 residues. The V gene end was trimmed by 5 bases and the J gene end by 5 bases; junction bases not matched to a gene: 5. CDR3 in amino acids: CSAPRLAGGNEQYF. CDR3 DNA sequence: TGCAGTGCTCCTAGACTAGCGGGAGGGAACGAGCAGTACTTC.

The chain joins TRBV29-1 to TRBJ1-1, with D uncertain. The CDR3 runs 15 residues. CDR1 and CDR2 (germline): SQVTM, ANQGSEA. Trimming removed 6 bases from V and 0 bases from J, with 17 bases in between. The CDR3 nucleotides read TGCAGCGTGTTAGGACGGATAAACTTGAACACTGAAGCTTTCTTT. The encoded protein is CSVLGRINLNTEAFF.

This clonotype has just a few counts. This chain joins TRBV12-3 or TRBV12-4 and TRBJ2-7; 12 bases are shared with TRBD2. V lost 5 bases to trimming and J lost 2 bases; unmatched junction nucleotides: 1. CDR3 length equals 14 residues. This chain's CDR3 is CASSRTSGTYEQYF. CDR3 nucleotides: TGTGCCAGCAGTCGGACTAGCGGGACCTACGAGCAGTACTTC.

This chain uses TRBV5-1 with TRBJ2-3, with D possibly matching TRBD2 (5 bases). The CDR3 has 15 amino acids. Trimming took off 4 bases at V and 4 bases at J, with 16 bases between the two ends. In germline, CDR1 is SGHRS, CDR2 YFSETQ. CDR3 protein: CASSQDGREADTQYF. The CDR3 DNA is TGCGCCAGCAGCCAGGACGGCCGGGAAGCAGATACGCAGTATTTT.

The chain is built from TRBV6-2 or TRBV6-3 and TRBJ2-3; the D is unclear. The CDR3 loop spans 11 amino acids. Trimming pared 7 bases from V and 6 bases from J, leaving 8 bases between. Germline assignment: CDR1 MNHEY and CDR2 SVGEGT. CDR3 residues: CASTSRDTQYF. The CDR3 DNA reads TGTGCCAGCACCTCTAGGGATACGCAGTATTTT.

V and J are TRBV29-1 and TRBJ2-5; a possible D gene is TRBD1 (5 bases). The CDR3 is 16 amino acids. Looked up from germline, CDR1 is SQVTM and CDR2 is ANQGSEA. Trimming took off 4 bases at V and 5 bases at J, with 23 bases between the two ends. CDR3 coding DNA: TGCAGCGTTGTGTTTCTTTCGGGCAGGGTATTGGAGACCCAGTACTTC. Its translation is CSVVFLSGRVLETQYF. The variable domain in full, completed from reference TRBV29-1 and TRBJ2-5, reads SAVISQKPSRDICQRGTSLTIQCQVDSQVTMMFWYRQQPGQSLTLIATANQGSEATYESGFVIDKFPISRPNLTFSTLTVSNMSPEDSSIYLCSVVFLSGRVLETQYFGPGTRLLVL.

This clonotype was observed a single time. The rearrangement links TRBV20-1 to TRBJ2-3; 8 bases are a match to TRBD2. Germline V gene data show CDR1 as DFQATT and CDR2 as SNEGSKA (reference sequence). V was clipped by 7 bases and J by 2 bases; unmatched bases: 5. This CDR3 contains 13 residues. The CDR3 sequence is CSVSGVSTDTQYF. Written as DNA, the CDR3 is TGCAGTGTTAGCGGGGTCTCCACAGATACGCAGTATTTT.

This clonotype showed up just once. This chain connects TRBV7-9 to TRBJ2-5; 7 nucleotides match TRBD2. V dropped 10 bases and J dropped 5; count of bases not matched to a gene: 16. The CDR3 loop spans 15 amino acids. Germline lookup yields CDR1 SEHNR and CDR2 FQNEAQ (reference sequence). CDR3: CATTGTSAVSETQYF. CDR3 nucleotides: TGTGCCACCACGGGAACTAGCGCAGTCTCGGAGACCCAGTACTTC. The entire variable domain, with the rest obtained from reference TRBV7-9 and TRBJ2-5, is as follows: DTGVSQNPRHKITKRGQNVTFRCDPISEHNRLYWYRQTLGQGPEFLTYFQNEAQLEKSRLLSDRFSAERPKGSFSTLEIQRTEQGDSAMYLCATTGTSAVSETQYFGPGTRLLVL.

The V call is TRBV6-5, the J call TRBJ2-7, with TRBD2 as a possible D gene (6 bases). V lost 5 bases and J 8 bases, leaving 13 bases between the germline ends. CDR1 and CDR2 (germline): MNHEY, SVGAGI. CDR3 length equals 12 residues. CDR3 DNA sequence: TGTGCCAGCAGTCGGGACTTAGAGAAGCAGTACTTC. Its translation: CASSRDLEKQYF.

The chain combines TRBV6-2 or TRBV6-3 with TRBJ2-1, with 10 nucleotides matching TRBD2. V lost 6 bases and J lost 5; bases outside the gene matches: 4. The V gene's germline CDR1 is MNHEY and CDR2 SVGEGT. The CDR3 length is 14 residues. CDR3 nucleotide sequence: TGTGCCAGCAGAGGACTAGCGGCCCACAATGAGCAGTTCTTC. Amino acid sequence: CASRGLAAHNEQFF.

The V gene is TRBV25-1, the J gene TRBJ2-7; D might be TRBD1 (6 bases). V shed 8 bases and J shed 10 bases, with 15 bases lying between them. Looked up from germline, CDR1 is MGHDK and CDR2 is SYGVNS. This CDR3 contains 11 residues. CDR3 amino acids: CASRQGQIQYF. CDR3 in DNA: TGTGCCAGCCGTCAAGGACAGATCCAGTACTTC.

V and J are TRBV5-4 and TRBJ2-7, with D hard to call. The CDR3 spans 12 residues. Germline CDR1 reads SGHNT; CDR2 reads YYREEE (reference sequence). The germline V and J ends were trimmed by 4 bases and 6 bases, with 11 bases remaining between them. The CDR3 nucleotides are TGTGCCAGCAGCATTTATGTGGGCGAGCAGTACTTC. Translating gives CASSIYVGEQYF.

The CDR3 DNA reads as TGCGCCAGCAGCTATTACCCGGATACGCAGTATTTT. Its translation: CASSYYPDTQYF. V and J are TRBV5-1 and TRBJ2-3; no clear D. The V gene's germline CDR1 is SGHRS and CDR2 YFSETQ. CDR3 length equals 12 residues. With 3 bases removed from V and 6 bases from J, the gap between germline ends came to 8 bases.

The chain combines TRBV5-4 with TRBJ2-7; 15 bases agree with TRBD2. Trimming cost V 5 bases and J 6 bases; bases outside gene matches: 3. This CDR3 is built from 14 residues. Germline assignment: CDR1 SGHNT and CDR2 YYREEE (reference sequence). CDR3 DNA sequence: TGTGCCAGCAGGAGGGGACTAGCGGGAGGCGAGCAGTACTTC. Its protein product is CASRRGLAGGEQYF.

This clonotype was counted once. The chain joins TRBV28 to TRBJ2-3; D uncertain. The ends were cut back, 2 bases at V and 2 bases at J, with 8 bases in the middle. This CDR3 has 14 amino acids. Germline CDR1 reads MDHEN; CDR2 reads SYDVKM. CDR3 in amino acids: CASSLREFTDTQYF. The CDR3 DNA reads TGTGCCAGCAGTTTAAGGGAATTCACAGATACGCAGTATTTT.

This rearrangement joins TRBV29-1 to TRBJ2-7, with TRBD1 as a possible D gene (5 bases). V was shortened by 4 bases and J by 3 bases, with 13 bases between the two germline ends. CDR3 length equals 13 residues. Germline V gives CDR1 SQVTM, CDR2 ANQGSEA. CDR3 DNA: TGCAGCGTTGTGGGGCGGTCAAACTACGAGCAGTACTTC. As protein: CSVVGRSNYEQYF.

The gene calls are TRBV20-1 and TRBJ1-2; D not resolved. The CDR3 has 11 amino acids. Germline assignment: CDR1 DFQATT and CDR2 SNEGSKA (reference sequence). With 6 bases removed from V and 7 bases from J, the gap between germline ends came to 12 bases. Written as DNA, the CDR3 is TGCAGTGCCTCCAGAGAAGGTGGCTACACCTTC. This encodes CSASREGGYTF.

This rearrangement joins TRBV30 to TRBJ2-7; D might be TRBD1 (5 bases). V lost 2 bases, J lost 5 bases, and 10 bases lay in between. Germline V gives CDR1 GTSNPN, CDR2 SVGIG (reference sequence). This CDR3 comprises 12 residues. In DNA form, the CDR3 reads TGTGCCTGGAGTCCGGACAAAAACGAGCAGTACTTC. Encoded protein: CAWSPDKNEQYF.

V gene TRBV30 combines with J gene TRBJ1-1, with D unclear. The V gene lost 0 bases and the J gene lost 5 bases, with 10 bases spanning the gap. Germline CDR1 and CDR2: GTSNPN and SVGIG (reference sequence). This CDR3 contains 13 residues. CDR3 protein: CAWSVEGWTEAFF. CDR3 sequence (DNA): TGTGCCTGGAGTGTCGAGGGTTGGACTGAAGCTTTCTTT.

This sequence joins TRBV29-1 and TRBJ1-2; the match to TRBD1 covers 8 bases. The CDR3 is 13 amino acids. V lost 1 base, J lost 5 bases, and 3 bases stayed unmatched. Germline V gives CDR1 SQVTM, CDR2 ANQGSEA. The CDR3 loop is CSVEGTGYYGYTF. CDR3 sequence (DNA): TGCAGCGTTGAAGGGACAGGGTATTATGGCTACACCTTC.

The genes are TRBV20-1 and TRBJ2-3; no reliable D call. The germline gives CDR1 DFQATT, CDR2 SNEGSKA (reference sequence). The CDR3 extends over 14 amino acids. The V end lost 3 bases, the J end lost 1 base, and 11 bases lay between the germline ends. The CDR3 protein is CSASKEWGTDTQYF. For the CDR3, the DNA is TGCAGTGCTAGTAAGGAGTGGGGCACAGATACGCAGTATTTT.

This clonotype occurred once. The chain recombines TRBV20-1 with TRBJ1-2; D perhaps matches TRBD1 (6 bases). CDR1 is DFQATT, CDR2 SNEGSKA, per germline (reference sequence). The CDR3 is 12 amino acids. The ends were cut back, 5 bases at V and 7 bases at J, with 14 bases in the middle. The CDR3 region has the DNA TGCAGTGCTGAATCACAGGGCCTTGGCTACACCTTC. Translated, it gives CSAESQGLGYTF.

This clonotype was seen only once. This CDR3 is CASRPYQGAEAFF. The CDR3 region has the DNA TGTGCCAGCAGACCGTATCAGGGGGCTGAAGCTTTCTTT. V usage is TRBV3-1 and J usage is TRBJ1-1; 7 bases agree with TRBD1. Germline V gives CDR1 LGHDT, CDR2 YNNKEL (reference sequence). After removal of 6 bases from V and 6 bases from J, the junction contained 7 bases not matched to a gene. This CDR3 has 13 amino acids. Together with reference TRBV3-1 and TRBJ1-1, the CDR3 gives the full variable domain: DTAVSQTPKYLVTQMGNDKSIKCEQNLGHDTMYWYKQDSKKFLKIMFSYNNKELIINETVPNRFSPKSPDKAHLNLHINSLELGDSAVYFCASRPYQGAEAFFGQGTRLTVV.

V usage is TRBV6-2 or TRBV6-3 and J usage is TRBJ2-1; 11 positions agree with TRBD2. Germline V gene lookup returns CDR1 MNHEY and CDR2 SVGEGT. CDR3 length: 16 amino acids. V trimming: 6 bases; J trimming: 4 bases; junction bases outside the gene matches: 8. The CDR3 protein is CASSPIAGGKYNEQFF. CDR3 nucleotide sequence: TGTGCCAGCAGCCCTATAGCGGGAGGGAAGTACAATGAGCAGTTCTTC.

This chain joins TRBV25-1 and TRBJ2-2; D not resolved. The V end lost 3 bases, the J end lost 1 base, and 9 bases lay between the germline ends. The CDR3 has 15 amino acids. The germline V gene has CDR1 MGHDK and CDR2 SYGVNS. The CDR3 bases are TGTGCCAGCAGTGATGCAGTGAGGAACACCGGGGAGCTGTTTTTT. This encodes CASSDAVRNTGELFF.

The rearrangement joins TRBV12-3 or TRBV12-4 to TRBJ2-7, with D unresolved. The CDR3 totals 11 residues. V lost 11 bases and J lost 3, with 11 bases in between. The DNA of the CDR3 is TGTGCCTCCGCCGAAGACTACGAGCAGTACTTC. Translating it yields CASAEDYEQYF.

The chain links TRBV4-2 to TRBJ2-1, with TRBD2 as a possible D gene (5 bases). The CDR3 runs 18 residues. Between the trimmed V and J ends, which lost 1 base and 6 bases, there was a span of 22 bases. The germline gives CDR1 LGHNA, CDR2 YNFKEQ. CDR3 protein: CASSQGLGFGGTSNEQFF. CDR3 in DNA: TGTGCCAGCAGCCAAGGCTTGGGGTTTGGAGGTACAAGCAATGAGCAGTTCTTC.

This chain connects TRBV20-1 to TRBJ1-1; D might be TRBD1 (5 bases). Trimming removed 0 bases at V and 5 bases at J, with 7 bases between. Germline V gene lookup returns CDR1 DFQATT and CDR2 SNEGSKA (reference sequence). The CDR3 is 12 amino acids. The CDR3 nucleotides read TGCAGTGCTAGAGATGGGGGGACTGAAGCTTTCTTT. Encoded protein: CSARDGGTEAFF.

This clonotype was seen just once. This rearrangement joins TRBV11-2 to TRBJ2-2; D not resolved. CDR1 and CDR2 (germline): SGHAT, FQNNGV. CDR3 length: 15 amino acids. The V end lost 8 bases, the J end lost 6 bases, and 19 bases lay between the germline ends. The CDR3 DNA sequence: TGTGCCAGCGGTCCTGAGCGTCTCCTGTCCGGGGAGCTGTTTTTT. This sequence encodes CASGPERLLSGELFF.